This passage covers 22 T cell receptor beta chains from one sample sequenced in a study of T-cell reconstitution after alpha-beta-depleted transplantation in children. A TCRbeta library incorporating unique molecular identifiers was prepared. TCRdb re-called the PCR reads through MiXCR, storing one row per CDR3 protein. The sample shows 400,000 to 500,000 distinct CDR3 sequences, approximately 10% of them seen only once. The sample was PBMCs from the stem cell graft donor, taken from the stem cell graft. The receptors were sampled from a human donor who donated a stem cell graft to a child with acute myeloid leukemia.

This clonotype has ten or more counts. CDR3 amino acids: CSARDGGRETQYF. CDR3 coding DNA: TGCAGTGCTAGAGATGGCGGAAGGGAGACCCAGTACTTC. This sequence joins TRBV20-1 and TRBJ2-5; D remains unclear. The CDR3 contains 13 residues. Per the germline V gene, CDR1 is DFQATT and CDR2 is SNEGSKA (reference sequence). The ends were cut back, 0 bases at V and 5 bases at J, with 10 bases in the middle.

In its sample, this clonotype was seen a few times. V and J are TRBV5-1 and TRBJ2-3; D is possibly TRBD2 (5 bases). The CDR3 loop spans 14 amino acids. Germline CDR1 reads SGHRS; CDR2 reads YFSETQ. V was pared by 4 bases and J by 6 bases, with 15 bases between. As DNA, the CDR3 is TGCGCCAGCAGCATTAACGGAGGAAGGGATACGCAGTATTTT. Encoded protein: CASSINGGRDTQYF. The full variable domain, completed using reference TRBV5-1 and TRBJ2-3, is KAGVTQTPRYLIKTRGQQVTLSCSPISGHRSVSWYQQTPGQGLQFLFEYFSETQRNKGNFPGRFSGRQFSNSRSEMNVSTLELGDSALYLCASSINGGRDTQYFGPGTRLTVL.

The sample holds many counts of this clonotype. The chain employs TRBV7-2 and TRBJ2-3, with D possibly matching TRBD2 (6 bases). With 2 bases removed from V and 1 base from J, the gap between germline ends came to 10 bases. Germline CDR1 is SGHTA and CDR2 is FQGNSA. The CDR3 spans 15 residues. The DNA of the CDR3 is TGTGCCAGCAGCTTAAGTAGCGGACGCACAGATACGCAGTATTTT. This sequence encodes CASSLSSGRTDTQYF.

This clonotype turned up a few times. The chain carries TRBV27 and TRBJ1-6; D is perhaps TRBD1 (5 bases). V lost 2 bases and J 12 bases, leaving 20 bases between the germline ends. CDR1 is MNHEY, CDR2 SMNVEV, per germline (reference sequence). The CDR3 is 16 residues long. The CDR3 coding sequence is TGTGCCAGCAGTTTAATACGGCTGCAGGGACTTGGACCCCTCCACTTT. This sequence encodes CASSLIRLQGLGPLHF.

This clonotype was seen repeatedly, ten times or more. The rearrangement joins TRBV4-2 to TRBJ2-6; D perhaps matches TRBD2 (5 bases). Per germline, CDR1 LGHNA and CDR2 YNFKEQ. This CDR3 has 16 amino acids. V lost 1 base to trimming and J lost 2 bases, with 9 bases between them. The CDR3 here is CASSQVSVAGANVLTF. DNA for the CDR3: TGTGCCAGCAGCCAAGTTAGCGTGGCTGGGGCCAACGTCCTGACTTTC.

CDR3 nucleotides: TGCAGCGTCAGACCGTTCGTGAAAAACATTCAGTACTTC. Residues: CSVRPFVKNIQYF. The V and J genes are TRBV29-1 and TRBJ2-4; D remains unclear. CDR3 length: 13 residues. Germline V CDR1 and CDR2: SQVTM, ANQGSEA. Trimming cost V 6 bases and J 4 bases, with 13 bases left between them.

The sample holds a few counts of this clonotype. The chain links TRBV5-1 to TRBJ2-5, with 7 nucleotides matching TRBD2. Per the germline V gene, CDR1 is SGHRS and CDR2 is YFSETQ. J lost 7 bases, V lost 2 bases, and 8 bases had no gene match. CDR3 size: 14 residues. CDR3 nucleotide sequence: TGCGCCAGCAGCTTAATAGCGGGTGGCGGGACCCAGTACTTC. It yields the protein CASSLIAGGGTQYF.

The table lists this clonotype with many counts. J is TRBJ2-7 and V is TRBV5-1; D possibly corresponds to TRBD2 (5 bases). CDR3 length: 11 residues. The germline V and J ends were trimmed by 4 bases and 3 bases, with 5 bases remaining between them. Looked up from germline, CDR1 is SGHRS and CDR2 is YFSETQ. The CDR3 sequence is CASSRDYEQYF. The CDR3 region has the DNA TGCGCCAGCAGCCGGGACTACGAGCAGTACTTC.

The sample holds a few counts of this clonotype. The V and J genes are TRBV20-1 and TRBJ1-6; 7 positions match TRBD1. Germline trimming cut 3 bases from V and 7 bases from J; bases unmatched to any gene: 9. The CDR3 has 15 amino acids. Germline-derived CDR1 and CDR2 are DFQATT and SNEGSKA (reference sequence). The CDR3 loop is CSASIRQGRNSPLHF. CDR3 sequence (DNA): TGCAGTGCTAGCATCAGACAGGGACGGAATTCACCCCTCCACTTT.

The chain joins TRBV18 to TRBJ2-7; D gene ambiguous. The germline V gene has CDR1 KGHSH and CDR2 LQKENI. V was trimmed by 1 base and J by 5 bases, leaving 9 bases between them. The CDR3 extends over 13 amino acids. The CDR3 region has the DNA TGTGCCAGCTCACCACAAGGCAGCCACGAGCAGTACTTC. Translation: CASSPQGSHEQYF.

This clonotype was detected ten times or more. V usage is TRBV5-1 and J usage is TRBJ2-5; D might be TRBD2 (6 bases). Germline CDR1 SGHRS, CDR2 YFSETQ. The germline V and J ends were trimmed by 4 bases and 3 bases, with 25 bases remaining between them. The CDR3 consists of 18 residues. The CDR3 DNA reads as TGCGCCAGCAGCACGTCGGACTACCCCCGGCCTCCCAAAGAGACCCAGTACTTC. Translation: CASSTSDYPRPPKETQYF.

This clonotype appeared many times. This chain uses TRBV5-1 with TRBJ2-2; no reliable D call. Trimming took 1 base from V and 3 from J, leaving 4 bases between them. The CDR3 contains 13 residues. Germline assignment: CDR1 SGHRS and CDR2 YFSETQ. The CDR3 nucleotides are TGCGCCAGCAGCTTGAGTGACACCGGGGAGCTGTTTTTT. This translates into CASSLSDTGELFF. Full variable domain (outside the CDR3, taken from reference TRBV5-1 and TRBJ2-2): KAGVTQTPRYLIKTRGQQVTLSCSPISGHRSVSWYQQTPGQGLQFLFEYFSETQRNKGNFPGRFSGRQFSNSRSEMNVSTLELGDSALYLCASSLSDTGELFFGEGSRLTVL.

This clonotype was detected only a few times. V and J are TRBV29-1 and TRBJ2-2; the match to TRBD1 covers 7 bases. With V trimmed by 5 bases and J by 0 bases, 3 bases remained unmatched. The CDR3 has 14 residues. Germline CDR1 is SQVTM and CDR2 is ANQGSEA. CDR3 sequence reads: CSVWDSANTGELFF. CDR3 in DNA: TGCAGCGTTTGGGACAGCGCGAACACCGGGGAGCTGTTTTTT.

In this sample, this clonotype turned up many times. The chain links TRBV15 to TRBJ2-7; 14 nucleotides align to TRBD2. The CDR3 sequence is 18 residues long. V lost 0 bases, J lost 5 bases, and 9 bases stayed unmatched. Germline values: CDR1 LNHNV, CDR2 YYDKDF (reference sequence). The CDR3 coding sequence is TGTGCCACCAGCAGAGAAGGGACTAGCGGGAGACCTGCTGACGAGCAGTACTTC. Its protein is CATSREGTSGRPADEQYF.

A word on this clonotype: An end of the junction does not agree with germline; a read error may underlie this. V gene TRBV6-5 combines with J gene TRBJ2-4, with D perhaps TRBD1 (6 bases). CDR3 length: 16 amino acids. Germline assignment: CDR1 MNHEY and CDR2 SVGAGI. Here the CDR3 DNA reads TGTGCCAGCAGTCACTCCGGGGACAAGAAAAAAAACATTCAGTACTTC. It translates to CASSHSGDKKKNIQYF.

This clonotype turned up a few times. The chain is built from TRBV5-1 and TRBJ2-5; D not resolved. In germline, CDR1 is SGHRS, CDR2 YFSETQ. Trimming stripped 3 bases from V and 2 bases from J, with 11 bases between. The CDR3 runs to 14 residues. The CDR3 region is CASSSGPRQETQYF. CDR3 sequence (DNA): TGCGCCAGCAGCTCAGGACCGCGGCAAGAGACCCAGTACTTC.

This clonotype was found many times. The chain recombines TRBV6-1 with TRBJ2-5, with TRBD2 identical over 11 bases. There are 16 residues in the CDR3. The V gene's germline CDR1 is MNHNS and CDR2 SASEGT. V dropped 6 bases and J dropped 4; count of bases not matched to a gene: 10. The CDR3 sequence is CASRSLAGGPRETQYF. CDR3 DNA: TGTGCCAGCAGATCATTAGCGGGGGGGCCGCGAGAGACCCAGTACTTC.

The V gene is TRBV5-1, the J gene TRBJ2-6; TRBD1 matches 8 bases. The germline V gene encodes CDR1 SGHRS and CDR2 YFSETQ. Trimming cost V 2 bases and J 13 bases; bases outside gene matches: 8. There are 14 residues in the CDR3. CDR3 sequence (DNA): TGCGCCAGCAGCTTACCGGGACAGGCTTTTGTCCTGACTTTC. Its protein product is CASSLPGQAFVLTF.

The V call is TRBV5-5, the J call TRBJ2-6; tentative D call: TRBD1 (5 bases). Trimming pared 3 bases from V and 1 base from J, leaving 8 bases between. Germline CDR1 is SGHKS and CDR2 is YYEKEE (reference sequence). The CDR3 totals 15 residues. CDR3 DNA sequence: TGTGCCAGCAGCTCGGACATTTCTGGGGCCAACGTCCTGACTTTC. Translated, it gives CASSSDISGANVLTF.

The J gene is TRBJ2-6, the V gene TRBV12-3 or TRBV12-4; D perhaps matches TRBD2 (5 bases). V shed 6 bases and J shed 12 bases, with 18 bases lying between them. This CDR3 has 14 amino acids. CDR3 coding DNA: TGTGCCAGCAGCCTCGGTCGGGGTTCCGGCGTCCTGACTTTC. Amino acids: CASSLGRGSGVLTF.

V usage is TRBV6-2 or TRBV6-3 and J usage is TRBJ2-7; D might be TRBD2 (5 bases). CDR3 length: 13 amino acids. In germline, CDR1 is MNHEY, CDR2 SVGEGT. Trimming shortened V by 3 bases and J by 3 bases, and 9 bases separated the two germline ends. The CDR3 region is CASSYTDYYEQYF. The CDR3 DNA follows: TGTGCCAGCAGTTATACAGACTACTACGAGCAGTACTTC.

CDR3 bases: TGCAGTGCCCTGGGACTAGATATCACAGATACGCAGTATTTT. Translation: CSALGLDITDTQYF. The genes are TRBV20-1 and TRBJ2-3, with 8 bases matching TRBD2. In germline, CDR1 is DFQATT, CDR2 SNEGSKA (reference sequence). This CDR3 is built from 14 residues. V trimming: 6 bases; J trimming: 2 bases; junction bases outside the gene matches: 7.